This TCR beta chain was captured by sequencing in a study of cytomegalovirus exposure and HLA in healthy donors. General study results and limits: The authors later found most CMV-associated TCR beta chains appeared HLA-restricted.

The PCR had 60 Vbeta and 13 Jbeta primers. Clones were read by immunoSEQ multiplex PCR, and TCRdb kept only the in-frame ones, dropping some. The sample comprises around 40,000 clones, approximately 60% of which are singletons, and about 8.7% rests with the top ten. Germline V lookup: CDR1 SGHVS, CDR2 FQNEAQ. Trimming took 0 bases from V and 6 from J; bases not matched to a gene: 12. There are 17 residues in the CDR3. This clone was seen a single time. The antigen is undetermined. The receptor was derived from a human donor in good health. The sample consisted of PBMCs. This rearrangement joins TRBV7-8 to TRBJ2-7, with 9 bases lining up with TRBD2. The CDR3 here is CASSLARLGLAQIEQYF. The CDR3 bases are TGTGCCAGCAGCTTAGCGCGATTGGGACTAGCCCAGATCGAGCAGTACTTC.